This TCR beta chain was retrieved from a study of shared clonotypes between healthy human individuals. Overall study results and limits: Only a few donors were included, so the genetic and exposure-history diversity represented was limited.

The authors divided CD4+ cells into CD45RA+ naive and CD45RA-negative memory subsets. Several immunoSEQ plates received, in even portions, the genomic DNA of each subset. The data were produced by immunoSEQ multiplex PCR, yet TCRdb's version contains in-frame clones alone and is incomplete. The sample lists roughly 1,600,000 clones, approximately 98.5% occurring once. As concerns this clone: As yet, its antigen is unknown.

The sequenced sample was naive CD4+ T cells sorted from blood. This sample's subset: CD45RA+ positively selected. The TCR was taken from a man aged 30 to 39 in good health.

In nucleotides, the CDR3 is TGTGCCAGCAGCTTACCGGCAGGACTAGCGAGCGACGAGCAGTACTTC. Translation: CASSLPAGLASDEQYF. The chain is built from TRBV7-9 and TRBJ2-7, with 9 positions matching TRBD2. The V and J ends lost 2 bases and 5 bases, in that order; junction bases with no gene match: 10. The CDR3 has 16 amino acids. Germline V gene lookup returns CDR1 SEHNR and CDR2 FQNEAQ (reference sequence).